Sequencing of this T cell receptor beta chain was carried out in a study of blood T cell repertoires in COVID-19 (dated by TCRdb to about 2020). Broadly, across the study: Samples from collaborators originated in the United States, Italy and Spain and spanned both the acute and convalescent phases of COVID-19. The prospective study material was composed of cDNA or gDNA derived from T cells, B-cell-depleted T cells, or PBMCs. Deeply sampled blood TCRbeta repertoires from subjects exposed to, actively infected with, or recovered from COVID-19 were included in the dataset. The repertoires were released in a freely available public database intended as a resource for research on the immune response to SARS-CoV-2. Samples were obtained from the ongoing ImmuneRACE study (first 160 participants) and from approximately 1,200 subjects provided by 6 global collaborators. A de-identified subject ID, COVID-19 status, age in years and sex were almost always included in the sample metadata. HLA class I and class II types, where available, came from metadata supplied by the sample provider rather than from assay-based typing.

In Seattle, one collaborating source enrolled patients while the infection was active and tracked those patients longitudinally over the course of disease. Each collaborating institution followed its own protocols to collect whole blood in K2EDTA tubes. Collaborator samples were shipped for TCRbeta analysis as frozen whole blood, isolated PBMCs, or DNA extracted from either sample type. In this sample, this clone turned up once. Its antigen has not been determined. One base away there is no much larger clone; base qualities are not given. The CDR3 measures 16 amino acids from cysteine to phenylalanine. This entry keeps only the CDR3 DNA: 48 bases, framed from base 1. From a lookup of the germline V gene, CDR1 and CDR2 are SGHVS and FQNEAQ. The junction shows trimming of 0 bases on V and 5 bases on J, plus 13 bases between the germline ends. The full study reports these points: How much clinical and demographic metadata was included differed by source and by participant, and the metadata was provided uncurated.

TCRbeta CDR3 regions were amplified from genomic DNA using the immunoSEQ Assay, a bias-controlled multiplex PCR. Regarding the original processing steps: Nucleated cell counts per sample were estimated from amplification of reference gene primers within the assay. Sequence reads were collapsed and filtered to measure the absolute abundance of every unique TCRbeta CDR3 rearrangement. For each sample, productive Simpson clonality was calculated as the square root of Simpson's diversity index over productive rearrangements. Entries here come from immuneACCESS through TCRdb and include only in-frame sequences with V and J called. Some clones fail to appear in such tables; in the studies checked, an unresolved V gene covers under half of the shortfall, and the cause of the remainder is unknown. V and J calls and clone size follow that table, whereas D and trimming were derived from the DNA. In all, the sample holds some 120,000 clones, and 90% of those were seen once. The ten biggest clones cover about 4.5% of the sample.

The chain links TRBV7-8 with TRBJ1-4, with no reliable assignment of the D segment. The sequence came from a man aged 55 to 70 with COVID-19, enrolled during active disease. The sequenced sample was peripheral blood. The CDR3 loop reads CASSLAYEGGNEKLFF. The nucleotide sequence is TGTGCCAGCAGCTTAGCGTATGAGGGAGGGAATGAAAAACTGTTTTTT.